The clone carrying this T cell receptor beta chain showed up just once. V shed 5 bases and J 8 bases; nucleotides not matched to a gene: 11. Per germline, CDR1 LNHDA and CDR2 SQIVND (reference sequence). The CDR3 consists of 16 residues. In the authors' methods: Reference gene primer amplification gave estimated nucleated cell counts. Generated by immunoSEQ multiplex PCR, the TCRdb table keeps only in-frame clones and is missing some. D and trimming were read from the DNA, whereas the V and J calls and clone size are those reported in that table. This table has 150,000 to 200,000 clones, 76% appearing once. This sample was taken from a study of blood T cell repertoires in COVID-19. Turning to the study itself: Researchers got acute and convalescent COVID-19 samples from the United States, Italy and Spain. The cDNA or gDNA used as material had been derived from T cells, B-cell-depleted T cells, or PBMCs.

V gene TRBV19 combines with J gene TRBJ2-1, with 11 nucleotides matching TRBD2. The sequenced sample was peripheral blood. The origin of this receptor is a woman aged 50 to 60 with active or convalescent COVID-19. The CDR3 spells CASSGRGLAADDEQFF. CDR3 DNA: TGTGCCAGTAGTGGCAGGGGACTAGCGGCAGACGATGAGCAGTTCTTC.